This entry features one T cell receptor beta chain sequence. PCR employed 60 Vbeta and 13 Jbeta primers. TCRdb's copy holds only in-frame clones and misses some; the assay was immunoSEQ multiplex PCR. This table lists tens of thousands of clones. This sample was taken from a study of cytomegalovirus exposure and HLA in healthy donors. The sequenced sample consisted of PBMCs. The sequence came from a man between 35 and 55 years old in good health and CMV-seronegative.

In DNA, the CDR3 is TGTGCCAGCTCACCAAATAGTGGCAGGGTTTACGAGCAGTACTTC. Translated: CASSPNSGRVYEQYF. The chain couples TRBV18 to TRBJ2-7, with D possibly being TRBD1 (5 bases). Germline-derived CDR1 and CDR2 are KGHSH and LQKENI. V lost 2 bases to trimming and J lost 4 bases, with 15 bases between them. The length of the CDR3 is 15 residues.